Listed below are T cell receptor beta chains from one sample, sequenced in a study of shared clonotypes between healthy human individuals. Only in-frame clones appear in the TCRdb table, and some are missing; sequencing was by immunoSEQ multiplex PCR. The sample yields some 1.5 million clones, approximately 97% seen once. Sequences were obtained from naive CD4+ T cells sorted from blood. These receptors were taken from a man aged 25 to 45 in good health. The CDR3 runs from the conserved cysteine through the conserved F or W. The order of the fields is V gene, D gene, J gene, clone size, CDR3 DNA, CDR3 protein. D genes are given only for firm matches. Only some rows state a clone size, as once, few, many or a class for expanded clones.

v_call: TRBV9; d_call: .; j_call: TRBJ2-1; clone_size: once; cdr3_nt: TGTGCCAGCGCAGTAGCAGGGCGGACCTCCTACAATGAGCAGTTCTTC; cdr3_aa: CASAVAGRTSYNEQFF
v_call: TRBV7-3; d_call: .; j_call: TRBJ2-3; clone_size: .; cdr3_nt: TGTGCCAGCAGCTTAAGTCCCTACAGTACAGATACGCAGTATTTT; cdr3_aa: CASSLSPYSTDTQYF
v_call: TRBV6-6; d_call: .; j_call: TRBJ1-1; clone_size: .; cdr3_nt: TGTGCCAGCAGTTACAAGTACGGAGAACGGGGCACTGAAGCTTTCTTT; cdr3_aa: CASSYKYGERGTEAFF
v_call: TRBV6-1; d_call: TRBD1; j_call: TRBJ1-1; clone_size: .; cdr3_nt: TGTGCCAGCAGCCATCAGACAGGGCCGGGGACTGAAGCTTTCTTT; cdr3_aa: CASSHQTGPGTEAFF
v_call: TRBV7-9; d_call: .; j_call: TRBJ1-1; clone_size: .; cdr3_nt: TGTGCCAGCAGCTTTTGGGTTGGGACTGAAGCTTTCTTT; cdr3_aa: CASSFWVGTEAFF
v_call: TRBV5-1; d_call: .; j_call: TRBJ2-7; clone_size: .; cdr3_nt: TGCGCCAGCAGCCCCGACCTTTACGAGCAGTACTTC; cdr3_aa: CASSPDLYEQYF
v_call: TRBV9; d_call: .; j_call: TRBJ2-2; clone_size: .; cdr3_nt: TGTGCATCGGGGGATTACACCGGGGAGCTGTTTTTT; cdr3_aa: CASGDYTGELFF
v_call: TRBV21-1; d_call: .; j_call: TRBJ2-3; clone_size: .; cdr3_nt: TGTGCCAGCAGCACGCCGGGACTGAGGGCAGATACGCAGTATTTT; cdr3_aa: CASSTPGLRADTQYF
v_call: TRBV7-2; d_call: .; j_call: TRBJ2-7; clone_size: .; cdr3_nt: TGTGCCAGCAGCTTTGACAGACGATACGAGCAGTACTTC; cdr3_aa: CASSFDRRYEQYF
v_call: TRBV5-4; d_call: .; j_call: TRBJ1-1; clone_size: .; cdr3_nt: TGTGCCAGCAGCTTTGCTAGTTCAGGTCACACTGAAGCTTTCTTT; cdr3_aa: CASSFASSGHTEAFF
v_call: TRBV7-6; d_call: TRBD2; j_call: TRBJ2-5; clone_size: .; cdr3_nt: TGTGCCGGAGGAGGGGAGGGATTCGCAGAGACCCAGTACTTC; cdr3_aa: CAGGGEGFAETQYF
v_call: TRBV28; d_call: TRBD1; j_call: TRBJ1-2; clone_size: .; cdr3_nt: TGTGCCAGCAGTTTAAGGGTTCCGGGACAGGTAGAAGGCGGCTACACCTTC; cdr3_aa: CASSLRVPGQVEGGYTF
v_call: TRBV7-9; d_call: .; j_call: TRBJ2-5; clone_size: .; cdr3_nt: TGTGCCAGCAGCTTTGCCGCGGGCCAAGAGACCCAGTACTTC; cdr3_aa: CASSFAAGQETQYF
v_call: TRBV4-1; d_call: .; j_call: TRBJ1-4; clone_size: .; cdr3_nt: TGCGCCAGCAGCCAAGAAGGTAGGGCAGGTGATGAAAAACTGTTTTTT; cdr3_aa: CASSQEGRAGDEKLFF
v_call: TRBV15; d_call: .; j_call: TRBJ1-4; clone_size: .; cdr3_nt: TGTGCCACCAGCAGATCCCGGGGGGGCCTGAATGAAAAACTGTTTTTT; cdr3_aa: CATSRSRGGLNEKLFF
v_call: TRBV4-3; d_call: .; j_call: TRBJ2-6; clone_size: .; cdr3_nt: TGCGCCAGCAGCCAAGGGTGGAGAGGGACGGCCAACGTCCTGACTTTC; cdr3_aa: CASSQGWRGTANVLTF
v_call: TRBV29-1; d_call: TRBD1; j_call: TRBJ1-2; clone_size: .; cdr3_nt: TGCAGCGTCGAAGGGGGCCAGAACTTC; cdr3_aa: CSVEGGQNF
v_call: TRBV13; d_call: .; j_call: TRBJ1-1; clone_size: .; cdr3_nt: TGTGCCAGCAGGGAGAACACTGAAGCTTTCTTT; cdr3_aa: CASRENTEAFF
v_call: TRBV7-2; d_call: TRBD1; j_call: TRBJ2-2; clone_size: .; cdr3_nt: TGTGCCAGCAGGGCGTTCGACAGGGGACCCGGGGAGCTGTTTTTT; cdr3_aa: CASRAFDRGPGELFF
v_call: TRBV28; d_call: .; j_call: TRBJ1-2; clone_size: .; cdr3_nt: TGTGCCAGCAGGTTCGGCCTAGGTAACTATGGCTACACCTTC; cdr3_aa: CASRFGLGNYGYTF
v_call: TRBV7-9; d_call: .; j_call: TRBJ2-7; clone_size: once; cdr3_nt: TGTGCCAGCAGCATGGGACGGATAGGCTCTTACGAGCAGTACTTC; cdr3_aa: CASSMGRIGSYEQYF
v_call: TRBV28; d_call: .; j_call: TRBJ2-1; clone_size: .; cdr3_nt: TGTGCCAGCAGTTTAAGGAAGGGATTGGACCACAATGAGCAGTTCTTC; cdr3_aa: CASSLRKGLDHNEQFF
v_call: TRBV5-1; d_call: .; j_call: TRBJ2-7; clone_size: .; cdr3_nt: TGCGCCAGCAGCTTGGATGTGCATGCCTCTAACGAGCAGTACTTC; cdr3_aa: CASSLDVHASNEQYF
v_call: TRBV19; d_call: TRBD1; j_call: TRBJ1-5; clone_size: .; cdr3_nt: TGTGCCAGTAGTAGGGATCCGACAGGGTTCAGCAATCAGCCCCAGCATTTT; cdr3_aa: CASSRDPTGFSNQPQHF
v_call: TRBV5-6; d_call: .; j_call: TRBJ2-7; clone_size: .; cdr3_nt: TGTGCCAGCAGCTTCGTTGGGCGGCTCTACGAGCAGTACTTC; cdr3_aa: CASSFVGRLYEQYF